These 15 T cell receptor beta chains were sequenced from one sample in a study of blood T cell repertoires in COVID-19. Assay used: immunoSEQ multiplex PCR; TCRdb lists only in-frame clones, some missing. Here the sample spans 200,000 or so clones, around 79% being singletons. Sequences were obtained from peripheral blood. These receptors all come from a man in his 60s with active or convalescent COVID-19.

This chain joins TRBV11-3 and TRBJ2-7; D perhaps matches TRBD1 (5 bases). V gave up 6 bases and J gave up 3 bases, with 12 bases separating them. The CDR3 length is 13 residues. The germline CDR1 and CDR2 sequences are SGHNT and YENEEA. The CDR3 nucleotides are TGTGCCAGCAGTCCTTCACAGGACTACGAGCAGTACTTC. Translating gives CASSPSQDYEQYF.

The chain recombines TRBV24-1 with TRBJ2-1; a possible D gene is TRBD2 (5 bases). V shed 0 bases and J shed 7 bases, with 9 bases lying between them. Germline CDR1 is KGHDR and CDR2 is SFDVKD. The length of the CDR3 is 14 residues. The CDR3 DNA sequence: TGTGCCACCAGTGATTTGAGGACGGGGAATGAGCAGTTCTTC. It yields the protein CATSDLRTGNEQFF.

The genes are TRBV4-2 and TRBJ1-5, with no clear D. The length of the CDR3 is 15 residues. The ends were cut back, 0 bases at V and 4 bases at J, with 10 bases in the middle. Germline CDR1 LGHNA, CDR2 YNFKEQ. The CDR3 here is CASSQDGGGNQPQHF. DNA of the CDR3: TGTGCCAGCAGCCAAGATGGCGGCGGGAATCAGCCCCAGCATTTT.

The gene calls are TRBV7-9 and TRBJ2-1, with 7 nucleotides matching TRBD2. Germline CDR1 reads SEHNR; CDR2 reads FQNEAQ (reference sequence). The CDR3 contains 12 residues. The J segment lost 9 bases and the V segment lost 5 bases, leaving 4 bases of the junction unmatched. CDR3 loop: CASSPTSFEQFF. CDR3 in DNA: TGTGCCAGCAGCCCGACTAGCTTTGAGCAGTTCTTC.

The chain links TRBV28 to TRBJ2-1, with D tentatively TRBD2 (7 bases). Germline loops: CDR1 MDHEN, CDR2 SYDVKM. With 5 bases removed from V and 9 bases from J, the gap between germline ends came to 26 bases. CDR3 length equals 17 residues. CDR3 bases: TGTGCCAGCAGTGCGGAGAGGGGGGGCGCGTGGAATGGTGAGCAGTTCTTC. It encodes CASSAERGGAWNGEQFF.

CDR3 amino acids: CASSRRRRPPDTQYF. The DNA of the CDR3 is TGCGCCAGCAGCCGCCGGAGGCGCCCGCCAGATACGCAGTATTTT. The chain is built from TRBV4-3 and TRBJ2-3; possible D gene TRBD2, 5 bases. V was shortened by 4 bases and J by 4 bases, with 15 bases between the two germline ends. Germline CDR1 is LGHNA and CDR2 is YSLEER. CDR3 length: 15 amino acids.

This clone was recorded only once. The V and J genes are TRBV7-2 and TRBJ1-5; D might be TRBD1 (6 bases). V was pared by 5 bases and J by 2 bases, with 13 bases between. The CDR3 totals 15 residues. In germline, CDR1 is SGHTA, CDR2 FQGNSA. The CDR3: CASSLDSGGNQPQHF. In nucleotides, the CDR3 is TGTGCCAGCAGCCTCGACTCAGGGGGCAATCAGCCCCAGCATTTT.

V gene TRBV24-1 combines with J gene TRBJ2-7; TRBD1 is a possible D gene (6 bases). V lost 4 bases and J lost 2, with 11 bases in between. This CDR3 spans 14 amino acids. Germline V gives CDR1 KGHDR, CDR2 SFDVKD. The CDR3 sequence is CATSEDRYPYEQYF. DNA of the CDR3: TGTGCCACCAGTGAAGACAGGTACCCCTACGAGCAGTACTTC.

The chain combines TRBV28 with TRBJ1-4; 9 nucleotides agree with TRBD1. V was pared by 5 bases and J by 0 bases, with 10 bases of the junction left unmatched. The CDR3 has 18 residues. Germline V gene lookup returns CDR1 MDHEN and CDR2 SYDVKM. The CDR3 bases are TGTGCCAGCAGTGCGGGACAGGGATTTTCGTCAACTAATGAAAAACTGTTTTTT. It codes for CASSAGQGFSSTNEKLFF.

The J gene is TRBJ1-5, the V gene TRBV19, with 10 nucleotides matching TRBD1. From germline, CDR1 is LNHDA and CDR2 SQIVND (reference sequence). Trimming cost V 5 bases and J 0 bases; bases outside gene matches: 7. There are 17 residues in the CDR3. The CDR3 nucleotides read TGTGCCAGTAGTGTAGGACAGGGGGGTTATAGCAATCAGCCCCAGCATTTT. Translation: CASSVGQGGYSNQPQHF.

The rearrangement joins TRBV12-3 or TRBV12-4 to TRBJ1-2; no firm D call. The CDR3 consists of 13 residues. V lost 6 bases to trimming and J lost 3 bases, with 11 bases between them. The CDR3 region has the DNA TGTGCCAGCAGCTCTATAAACGACTATGGCTACACCTTC. Translation gives CASSSINDYGYTF.

The chain employs TRBV18 and TRBJ2-6; tentatively, D is TRBD1 (6 bases). Germline loops: CDR1 KGHSH, CDR2 LQKENI. The CDR3 covers 18 residues. Deletions cut 5 bases from V and 0 bases from J, with 17 bases between. The CDR3 spells CASSKLQGTFSGANVLTF. The DNA for the CDR3 is TGTGCCAGCTCAAAGTTGCAGGGGACCTTCTCTGGGGCCAACGTCCTGACTTTC.

This clone was counted only a few times. This sequence joins TRBV12-3 or TRBV12-4 and TRBJ1-1; D is undetermined. Trimming removed 4 bases from V and 0 bases from J, with 6 bases in between. The CDR3 is 13 amino acids. CDR3 region: CASSSYMNTEAFF. The CDR3, as DNA: TGTGCCAGCAGTTCATACATGAACACTGAAGCTTTCTTT.

V gene TRBV9 combines with J gene TRBJ1-1; TRBD1 matches at 11 bases. Germline V CDR1 and CDR2: SGDLS, YYNGEE. Losses at the gene ends were 2 bases for V and 5 bases for J; bases not matched to a gene: 5. The CDR3 has 15 amino acids. CDR3 DNA: TGTGCCAGCAGCGTCGTCGGGACAGGGGGGACTGAAGCTTTCTTT. Encoded protein: CASSVVGTGGTEAFF.

The gene calls are TRBV6-5 and TRBJ2-2; 8 positions match TRBD1. The J segment lost 0 bases and the V segment lost 4 bases, leaving 4 bases of the junction unmatched. This CDR3 contains 16 residues. The germline V gene encodes CDR1 MNHEY and CDR2 SVGAGI. The CDR3 DNA reads as TGTGCCAGCAGTTTCGCAGGGGGCGCGAACACCGGGGAGCTGTTTTTT. This gives the protein CASSFAGGANTGELFF.